The source of this TCR beta chain is a study of metastatic and nonmetastatic thyroid tumors. Study at large: The study looked at repertoires side by side in blood and in tumor or nodule tissue from malignant and benign thyroid patients. Study observations and caveats: In both blood and tumor samples, TCR beta diversity was reported significantly higher for malignant than benign nodules.

In this sample, this clone turned up many times. What it binds is not known. A read error is possible here, since a much larger clone lies one base away. The same CDR3 can be traced to other DNA sequences in this sample. Until they underwent thyroid surgery, no patient had received any treatment. In the source study's methods: CDR3 differences across clinicopathological groups were used to build a distant-metastasis classifier for papillary thyroid cancer. TCRdb ran MiXCR on the PCR reads. It is TCRdb's table, rather than the study itself, that gives the V and J calls and clone size. The sample includes 25,000 or so clones, 16% of them seen just once. The TCR originated in a female donor with papillary thyroid cancer or a benign thyroid nodule (not recorded which). Some clones in this sample may be carry-over from other donors' samples. What was sequenced was blood.

CDR3 DNA: TGCGCCAGCAGCTTAACTTTTGGGACTCGCTATGGCTACACCTTC. Residues: CASSLTFGTRYGYTF. This rearrangement joins TRBV7-3 to TRBJ1-2; D might be TRBD1 (5 bases). Germline CDR1 SGHTA, CDR2 FQGTGA. The CDR3 length is 15 residues.